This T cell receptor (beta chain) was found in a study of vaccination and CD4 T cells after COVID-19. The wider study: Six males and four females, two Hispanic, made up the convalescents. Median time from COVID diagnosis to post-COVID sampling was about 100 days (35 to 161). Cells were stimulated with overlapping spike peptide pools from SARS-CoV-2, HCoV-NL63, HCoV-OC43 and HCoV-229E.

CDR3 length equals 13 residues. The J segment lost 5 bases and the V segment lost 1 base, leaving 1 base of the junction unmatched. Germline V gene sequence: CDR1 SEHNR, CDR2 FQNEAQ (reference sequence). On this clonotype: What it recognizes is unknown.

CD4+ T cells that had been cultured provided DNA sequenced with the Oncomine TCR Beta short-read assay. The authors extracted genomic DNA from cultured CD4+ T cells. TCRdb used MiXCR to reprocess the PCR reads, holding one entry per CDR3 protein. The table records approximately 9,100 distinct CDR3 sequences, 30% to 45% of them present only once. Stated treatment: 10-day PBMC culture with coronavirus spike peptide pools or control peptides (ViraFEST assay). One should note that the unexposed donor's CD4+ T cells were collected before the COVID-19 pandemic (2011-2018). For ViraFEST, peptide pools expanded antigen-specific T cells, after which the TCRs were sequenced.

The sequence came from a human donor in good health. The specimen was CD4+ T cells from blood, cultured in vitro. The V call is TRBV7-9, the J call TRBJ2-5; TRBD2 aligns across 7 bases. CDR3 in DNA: TGTGCCAGCAGCTTAGTCGGGGGGGAGACCCAGTACTTC. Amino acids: CASSLVGGETQYF.